Below, 10 T cell receptor beta chains from the same sample are listed, as sequenced in a study of metastatic and nonmetastatic thyroid tumors (dated by TCRdb to the early 2020s). Library method: PCR. Sequencing took place on an Illumina HiSeq 4000. Using fastp trimming at Q25 and MiXCR clonotype assembly, TCRdb reanalyzed the public sequencing data and kept in-frame beta chains. For this sample there are 15,000 to 20,000 clones; over 25% appear just once. Roughly 19% of the sample belongs to the ten largest clones. No treatment had been received by any patient before thyroid surgery. The sequencing sample was made of adjacent normal tissue. Receptors were obtained from a female donor with papillary thyroid cancer or a benign thyroid nodule (not recorded which). Some clones in this sample may be carry-over from other donors' samples.

The CDR3 protein is CASSLDRGVHEQYF. The CDR3 DNA is TGTGCCAGCAGCTTAGACAGGGGAGTCCACGAGCAGTACTTC. The chain links TRBV11-2 to TRBJ2-7, with TRBD1 as a possible D gene (6 bases). Trimming removed 0 bases at V and 5 bases at J, with 11 bases between. There are 14 residues in the CDR3. Germline CDR1 reads SGHAT; CDR2 reads FQNNGV.

For this clone: At one boundary the junction diverges from the germline segment, which might be a read error. The chain employs TRBV11-2 and TRBJ2-3; TRBD2 matches at 7 bases. CDR1 is SGHAT and CDR2 is FQNNGV in the germline V gene. This CDR3 contains 17 residues. The CDR3 region has the DNA TGTGCCAGCAGCCTAGACGTGGGTGTGACTAGCATAGATACGCAGTATTTT. Translated: CASSLDVGVTSIDTQYF.

The chain joins TRBV19 to TRBJ2-7; TRBD1 aligns across 8 bases. CDR3 size: 14 residues. The junction had 7 bases not matched to a gene; V was cut back by 4 bases and J by 5 bases. Germline V gene data show CDR1 as LNHDA and CDR2 as SQIVND (reference sequence). This CDR3 is CASSTGQEIDEQYF. CDR3 DNA sequence: TGTGCCAGTAGTACGGGACAGGAGATTGACGAGCAGTACTTC.

This clone is medium-sized in the sample. This chain uses TRBV7-6 with TRBJ2-1; 8 nucleotides agree with TRBD2. This CDR3 has 17 residues. Germline V gene data show CDR1 as SGHVS and CDR2 as FNYEAQ. Losses at the gene ends were 1 base for V and 2 bases for J; bases not matched to a gene: 7. The DNA for the CDR3 is TGTGCCAGCAGCTTAGAAACGGGGGGGCAAGCCTACAATGAGCAGTTCTTC. This translates into CASSLETGGQAYNEQFF.

This clone was counted a few times. The V call is TRBV12-3 or TRBV12-4, the J call TRBJ2-5; D may be TRBD1 (5 bases). V was clipped by 8 bases and J by 4 bases, with 11 bases between them. The CDR3 spans 12 residues. As DNA, the CDR3 is TGTGCCAGCGGTATCAGGGTAGAGACCCAGTACTTC. This gives the protein CASGIRVETQYF.

This clone was counted many times. V gene TRBV29-1 combines with J gene TRBJ1-2; TRBD1 matches at 7 bases. Germline V lookup: CDR1 SQVTM, CDR2 ANQGSEA. CDR3 length: 13 amino acids. V was clipped by 7 bases and J by 0 bases; unmatched bases: 5. DNA for the CDR3: TGCAGCGCCGGGACAGTGGCTAACTATGGCTACACCTTC. Amino acids: CSAGTVANYGYTF.

The rearrangement uses TRBV11-2 and TRBJ1-2; D gene uncertain. Trimming left V 6 bases short and J 2 bases short, with 19 bases between. The V gene's germline CDR1 is SGHAT and CDR2 FQNNGV. CDR3 length: 16 residues. In nucleotides, the CDR3 is TGTGCCAGCAGGGGGTTAAGAGCCTGGTCCAACTATGGCTACACCTTC. Protein sequence: CASRGLRAWSNYGYTF. The variable domain in full, with the rest retrieved from reference TRBV11-2 and TRBJ1-2, is EAGVAQSPRYKIIEKRQSVAFWCNPISGHATLYWYQQILGQGPKLLIQFQNNGVVDDSQLPKDRFSAERLKGVDSTLKIQPAKLEDSAVYLCASRGLRAWSNYGYTFGSGTRLTVV.

The chain carries TRBV6-2 or TRBV6-3 and TRBJ2-1, with 7 nucleotides matching TRBD1. The trim removed 8 bases at V and 10 bases at J, leaving 2 bases unmatched. This CDR3 has 10 residues. Germline V gene lookup returns CDR1 MNHEY and CDR2 SVGEGT. The chain's CDR3 is CASSDREQFF. CDR3 coding DNA: TGTGCCAGCTCGGACAGGGAGCAGTTCTTC.

By proportion, this clone is medium-sized. The rearrangement links TRBV6-1 to TRBJ2-1, with 9 bases aligning to TRBD1. Per germline, CDR1 MNHNS and CDR2 SASEGT. This CDR3 has 16 amino acids. V shed 6 bases, J shed 5 bases, and the junction held 11 bases outside the gene matches. In DNA, the CDR3 is TGTGCCAGCAGGACACAGGGGGCCTATGCACACAATGAGCAGTTCTTC. Protein sequence: CASRTQGAYAHNEQFF.

As regards this clone: At one boundary the junction diverges from the germline segment, which might be a read error. The chain's CDR3 is CASSPAGAYDYGHTF. Written as DNA, the CDR3 is TGTGCCAGCAGCCCCGCGGGGGCGTACGACTATGGCCACACCTTC. This chain joins TRBV11-3 and TRBJ1-2; possibly TRBD1 for D (6 bases). The CDR3 spans 15 residues. Germline V gives CDR1 SGHNT, CDR2 YENEEA.